This T cell receptor (beta chain) is drawn from a study of blood T cell repertoires in COVID-19. TCRdb keeps only in-frame clones here, not all; method: immunoSEQ multiplex PCR. The data show more than 80,000 clones, 87% seen once. The CDR3 contains 15 residues. J gave up 4 bases and V 1 base, and 2 bases lay outside the gene matches. Germline CDR1 and CDR2: SGHTA and FQGNSA. The V call is TRBV7-2, the J call TRBJ1-3; 9 bases align to TRBD1. The sequence was collected from a woman aged 55 to 70 with COVID-19, enrolled during active disease. Source material: peripheral blood. CDR3 DNA sequence: TGTGCCAGCAGCTTAGTGACAGGGGGAGGAAACACCATATATTTT. It codes for CASSLVTGGGNTIYF.